What follows are 13 T cell receptor beta chains derived from one specimen sequenced in a study of shared clonotypes between healthy human individuals. The method was immunoSEQ multiplex PCR; TCRdb's version includes in-frame clones alone and lacks a portion of them. The sample has millions of clones, just over 90% seen once. The sequenced sample was naive CD4+ T cells sorted from blood. Sample subset: CD45RA+ positively selected. The receptor set was obtained from a man between 18 and 35 years old in good health.

The rearrangement uses TRBV6-1 and TRBJ2-6, with D possibly called TRBD1 or TRBD2 (5 bases each). The CDR3 runs 17 residues. In germline, CDR1 is MNHNS, CDR2 SASEGT. Trimming stripped 5 bases from V and 4 bases from J, with 18 bases between. DNA of the CDR3: TGTGCCAGCAGTCAAGGGACGGACCGCGGGGGGGCCAACGTCCTGACTTTC. It yields the protein CASSQGTDRGGANVLTF.

The gene calls are TRBV4-3 and TRBJ2-1, with TRBD2 matching 11 bases. The CDR3 sequence is 18 residues long. With 1 base clipped from V and 0 bases from J, the junction kept 5 bases outside the gene matches. Germline-derived CDR1 and CDR2 are LGHNA and YSLEER. The CDR3 DNA is TGCGCCAGCAGCCAAGGGGGGACTAGCGGCCCCTCCTACAATGAGCAGTTCTTC. Translation: CASSQGGTSGPSYNEQFF.

The CDR3: CASSLNTGATGETQYF. CDR3 nucleotides: TGCGCCAGCAGCCTAAATACGGGAGCGACGGGGGAGACCCAGTACTTC. This chain joins TRBV4-3 and TRBJ2-5; tentative D call: TRBD2 (6 bases). Trimming took off 4 bases at V and 5 bases at J, with 20 bases between the two ends. Germline V lookup: CDR1 LGHNA, CDR2 YSLEER. The CDR3 is made up of 16 amino acids.

As to this clone: This sample includes further DNA sequences coding for the same CDR3. The J gene is TRBJ2-5, the V gene TRBV28; D is perhaps TRBD1 (5 bases). Trimming stripped 2 bases from V and 0 bases from J, with 7 bases between. Germline CDR1 reads MDHEN; CDR2 reads SYDVKM. The CDR3 runs 14 residues. The CDR3 reads CASSLRTYQETQYF. The CDR3 DNA reads as TGTGCCAGCAGTTTACGGACATACCAAGAGACCCAGTACTTC.

The chain carries TRBV6-6 and TRBJ1-4; TRBD1 matches 8 bases. Germline V gene lookup returns CDR1 MNHNY and CDR2 SVGAGI (reference sequence). The CDR3 covers 15 residues. The V gene end was trimmed by 0 bases and the J gene end by 8 bases; junction bases not matched to a gene: 5. The CDR3 protein is CASSYSTGVQEKLFF. CDR3 nucleotide sequence: TGTGCCAGCAGTTACTCGACAGGGGTACAGGAAAAACTGTTTTTT.

The chain is built from TRBV11-2 and TRBJ1-1; possible D gene TRBD1, 6 bases. Germline CDR1 SGHAT, CDR2 FQNNGV. The CDR3 contains 16 residues. V lost 5 bases and J lost 5, with 21 bases in between. This CDR3 is CASSLGWGARSTEAFF. CDR3 bases: TGTGCCAGCAGCCTAGGGTGGGGGGCTAGGAGTACTGAAGCTTTCTTT.

Remarks on this clone: The same CDR3 is also encoded by other DNA sequences in this sample. The chain combines TRBV28 with TRBJ1-1; D not resolved. Trimming stripped 7 bases from V and 2 bases from J, with 5 bases between. The germline V gene encodes CDR1 MDHEN and CDR2 SYDVKM. The CDR3 extends over 11 amino acids. The CDR3 bases are TGTGCCAGCACCACTAACACTGAAGCTTTCTTT. Protein sequence: CASTTNTEAFF.

This clone was recorded once. CDR3 loop: CASSLGGAEAYGYTF. The CDR3 nucleotides are TGTGCCAGCAGCTTAGGGGGGGCGGAAGCCTATGGCTACACCTTC. This chain joins TRBV7-2 and TRBJ1-2; a weak D match, TRBD1 (6 bases). The V gene lost 1 base and the J gene lost 4 bases, with 13 bases spanning the gap. The CDR3 runs 15 residues. Germline CDR1 and CDR2: SGHTA and FQGNSA.

The chain combines TRBV30 with TRBJ1-4; 7 bases are shared with TRBD1. The CDR3 loop spans 14 amino acids. CDR1 is GTSNPN and CDR2 is SVGIG in the germline V gene (reference sequence). V was clipped by 3 bases and J by 7 bases; unmatched bases: 8. CDR3 nucleotides: TGTGCCTGGAGGGAGACAGGGTTCGGTGAAAAACTGTTTTTT. Translating it yields CAWRETGFGEKLFF. The variable domain in full, with the rest retrieved from reference TRBV30 and TRBJ1-4, is SQTIHQWPATLVQPVGSPLSLECTVEGTSNPNLYWYRQAAGRGLQLLFYSVGIGQISSEVPQNLSASRPQDRQFILSSKKLLLSDSGFYLCAWRETGFGEKLFFGSGTQLSVL.

V usage is TRBV5-1 and J usage is TRBJ2-1; the match to TRBD2 covers 13 bases. From germline, CDR1 is SGHRS and CDR2 YFSETQ. V dropped 2 bases and J dropped 10; count of bases not matched to a gene: 6. The CDR3 has 15 amino acids. The CDR3 spells CASSLVGLAGAEQFF. DNA of the CDR3: TGCGCCAGCAGCTTAGTCGGACTAGCGGGAGCGGAGCAGTTCTTC.

This clone was counted once. This sequence joins TRBV28 and TRBJ2-7, with 8 bases matching TRBD1. Germline assignment: CDR1 MDHEN and CDR2 SYDVKM. The V and J ends lost 6 bases and 3 bases, in that order; junction bases with no gene match: 7. This CDR3 is 14 amino acids long. The DNA for the CDR3 is TGTGCCAGCAGGGGTCCAGGGGGCTTCTACGAGCAGTACTTC. This translates into CASRGPGGFYEQYF.

J is TRBJ1-5 and V is TRBV5-1; perhaps TRBD1 as D (5 bases). The CDR3 runs 15 residues. V was cut by 0 bases and J by 5 bases, with 12 bases left in between. Germline-derived CDR1 and CDR2 are SGHRS and YFSETQ. CDR3 loop: CASSLESGKDQPQHF. As DNA, the CDR3 is TGCGCCAGCAGCTTGGAGTCAGGGAAGGATCAGCCCCAGCATTTT.

The chain links TRBV19 to TRBJ2-1, with D perhaps assigned TRBD1 or TRBD2 (5 bases each). Germline CDR1 LNHDA, CDR2 SQIVND (reference sequence). V shed 3 bases and J shed 12 bases, with 9 bases lying between them. The CDR3 length is 11 residues. CDR3 coding DNA: TGTGCCAGTAGTATCGGGGCGAGGCAGTTCTTC. This encodes CASSIGARQFF.